Included here is one T cell receptor beta chain sequence, with context. Its antigen is still unknown. Within one base of it there is no much larger clone, and no base qualities were kept. The Qiagen DNeasy kit was used to extract genomic DNA from unsorted PBMCs and from the negatively selected CD4+ and CD8+ fractions. TCR beta CDR3 regions were amplified by immunoSEQ multiplex PCR using primers annealing to V and J segments. A synthetic immune receptor repertoire was used to minimize amplification bias, and any remaining bias was removed computationally after sequencing. Per the source publication's procedure: Custom Python scripts were used to quantify repertoire diversity as the Shannon entropy index. Unsorted, CD4+ and CD8+ repertoires were examined separately, except in combined analyses, for which CD4+ and CD8+ sequences were merged in silico. TCRdb obtained this table from immuneACCESS and retained in-frame rearrangements with V and J assigned. These tables miss some clones; where compared with another copy, unresolved V genes account for less than half of the shortfall, and the remainder is unexplained. That table supplies the V and J calls and clone size; D and trimming were determined from the DNA. The sample profile shows about 32,000 clones; about 88% of them were found once. Around 1.3% of the sample lies in the top ten.

This sample is drawn from a study of PD-1 blockade in classical Hodgkin lymphoma (TCRdb year 2020). Regarding the study in general: The study used CyTOF and TCR beta sequencing to define a peripheral blood immune signature of response to PD-1 blockade in classical Hodgkin lymphoma. The paper's findings and limits, for the study overall: The study was restricted to a single clinical trial cohort, and the causes of repertoire differences, possibly disease activity or prior therapy, were left undefined. Newly diagnosed patients were reported to have lower baseline TCR diversity than healthy donors, and relapsed/refractory patients were reported to have lower baseline TCR diversity still.

From the cysteine through the phenylalanine, the CDR3 covers 13 amino acids. Kept here is only the CDR3 DNA, which spans 39 bases and is read in frame from base 1. The germline V gene encodes CDR1 LNHDA and CDR2 SQIVND (reference sequence). Relative to germline, V is 6 bases shorter and J is 3 bases shorter, with 11 bases between their ends. This specimen's time point label, interpreted: newly diagnosed, previously untreated cHL patient sample. Using a Miltenyi CD4+ T cell isolation kit, CD4+ T cells were purified from thawed PBMCs through magnetic negative selection. To serve as a comparison group for the relapsed/refractory trial patients, PBMCs were sequenced from patients with newly diagnosed, previously untreated classical Hodgkin lymphoma. Peripheral blood was collected in 8 mL Vacutainer Cell Preparation Tubes, from which PBMCs were isolated by centrifugation and then cryopreserved. Purified CD4+ and CD8+ fractions were prepared only for cases with an additional available PBMC sample. On LS columns in a quadroMACS separator, the magnetically labelled cells were depleted, and the flow-through was collected as the purified fraction.

This clonotype originated in a human donor with classical Hodgkin lymphoma. Sample: CD4+ T cells from blood. The chain couples TRBV19 to TRBJ1-1; possibly the D gene is TRBD1, per 5 matching bases. This receptor carries the CDR3 CASSHKGDTEAFF. The sequence in DNA is TGTGCCAGTAGCCACAAAGGGGACACTGAAGCTTTCTTT.